The 27 T cell receptor beta chains listed next were all sequenced from one sample in a study of OX40 agonist ivuxolimab in advanced cancers. Libraries were prepared by immunoSEQ multiplex PCR; TCRdb keeps only in-frame clonotypes and omits some of them. This table has about 49,000 clones, approximately 75% appearing once. Sequenced material: CD4+ or CD8+ T cells sorted from blood, taken in a trial of the OX40 agonist ivuxolimab. Receptor source: an adult with an advanced solid tumor such as melanoma, head and neck, liver or kidney cancer.

This chain joins TRBV5-1 and TRBJ1-4; D is ambiguous. The V end was cut by 4 bases, the J end by 7 bases, with 11 bases between. Per the germline V gene, CDR1 is SGHRS and CDR2 is YFSETQ. This CDR3 region has 13 residues. DNA for the CDR3: TGCGCCAGCAGCCCCGACAAGAGTGAAAAACTGTTTTTT. The encoded protein is CASSPDKSEKLFF.

This chain links TRBV2 with TRBJ2-7; the D gene is possibly TRBD1 (6 bases). This CDR3 region has 13 residues. Germline assignment: CDR1 SNHLY and CDR2 FYNNEI. V gave up 5 bases and J gave up 4 bases, with 12 bases separating them. CDR3 protein: CASSSGTWYEQYF. The CDR3 coding sequence is TGTGCCAGCAGTTCCGGGACATGGTACGAGCAGTACTTC.

V and J are TRBV1 and TRBJ2-7; TRBD2, the D gene given by the table, was not confirmed from the DNA. TRBV1 is an annotated pseudogene. CDR3 length: 13 amino acids. CDR3 sequence reads: CTSSLIIAGEQYF. In DNA form, the CDR3 reads TGCACCAGCAGCCTCATTATAGCTGGCGAGCAGTACTTC.

This chain uses TRBV7-3 with TRBJ2-3; D not resolved. V was cut by 2 bases and J by 3 bases, with 12 bases left in between. Germline CDR1 SGHTA, CDR2 FQGTGA. This CDR3 is 15 amino acids long. The CDR3 DNA follows: TGTGCCAGCAGCTTACGGGCTGGGTCAACAGATACGCAGTATTTT. Amino acid sequence: CASSLRAGSTDTQYF.

Of note for this clone: Possible read error: a much larger clone is one base away. The same CDR3 is also encoded by other DNA sequences in this sample. This chain uses TRBV11-3 with TRBJ2-3; no firm D call. The CDR3 has 12 residues. Germline CDR1 is SGHNT and CDR2 is YENEEA. Trimming took 3 bases from V and 6 from J, leaving 7 bases between them. The CDR3 DNA sequence: TGTGCCAGCAGCTTCCACACCGATACGCAGTATTTT. Protein sequence: CASSFHTDTQYF.

The rearrangement uses TRBV5-1 and TRBJ2-3, with 7 bases matching TRBD2. Per germline, CDR1 SGHRS and CDR2 YFSETQ. This CDR3 is built from 15 residues. The junction had 5 bases not matched to a gene; V was cut back by 1 base and J by 3 bases. CDR3 nucleotide sequence: TGCGCCAGCAGCTTGTCGAGTAGCGGGACAGATACGCAGTATTTT. The encoded protein is CASSLSSSGTDTQYF.

The gene calls are TRBV7-6 and TRBJ2-2; 7 bases are a match to TRBD1. V gave up 6 bases and J gave up 1 base; unmatched junction bases: 11. The CDR3 length is 17 residues. The germline V gene encodes CDR1 SGHVS and CDR2 FNYEAQ. The CDR3: CASSSVGQAKNTGELFF. The DNA of the CDR3 is TGTGCCAGCAGTTCCGTCGGACAGGCAAAGAACACCGGGGAGCTGTTTTTT.

V is TRBV19 and J is TRBJ2-2; D is unresolved. The germline gives CDR1 LNHDA, CDR2 SQIVND (reference sequence). CDR3 length: 16 residues. Trimming left V 3 bases short and J 1 base short, with 12 bases between. The chain's CDR3 is CASSILPGQNTGELFF. CDR3 DNA: TGTGCCAGTAGTATCCTCCCCGGGCAGAACACCGGGGAGCTGTTTTTT.

The chain couples TRBV28 to TRBJ2-7; tentative D call: TRBD1 (6 bases). Deletions cut 6 bases from V and 5 bases from J, with 23 bases between. Germline CDR1 MDHEN, CDR2 SYDVKM. The CDR3 covers 16 residues. CDR3 loop: CASSDTGRGTQDEQYF. CDR3 nucleotide sequence: TGTGCCAGCAGCGACACAGGGAGAGGGACCCAAGACGAGCAGTACTTC.

This clone was detected once. V gene TRBV28 combines with J gene TRBJ2-7; TRBD1 might be the D (7 bases). Germline lookup yields CDR1 MDHEN and CDR2 SYDVKM. The CDR3 length is 15 residues. The ends were cut back, 1 base at V and 6 bases at J, with 16 bases in the middle. CDR3 loop: CASSLFGQGGSEQYF. The CDR3 DNA reads as TGTGCCAGCAGTTTATTCGGTCAGGGGGGCTCCGAGCAGTACTTC.

This chain links TRBV6-5 with TRBJ1-1; D is unclear. Germline V CDR1 and CDR2: MNHEY, SVGAGI. V lost 5 bases and J lost 1, with 8 bases in between. The CDR3 runs 13 residues. This CDR3 is CASSPRRNTEAFF. The CDR3 nucleotides are TGTGCCAGCAGTCCTAGGAGGAACACTGAAGCTTTCTTT.

CDR3 residues: CASSQDTSGANVLTF. The CDR3 nucleotides are TGTGCCAGCAGCCAAGACACCTCTGGGGCCAACGTCCTGACTTTC. This chain uses TRBV4-2 with TRBJ2-6; D remains ambiguous. Germline CDR1 LGHNA, CDR2 YNFKEQ. Trimming pared 0 bases from V and 0 bases from J, leaving 3 bases between. CDR3 length: 15 amino acids.

The J gene is TRBJ2-3, the V gene TRBV6-5; TRBD1 might be the D (6 bases). CDR1 and CDR2 (germline): MNHEY, SVGAGI. Trimming pared 6 bases from V and 3 bases from J, leaving 13 bases between. The CDR3 covers 14 residues. As DNA, the CDR3 is TGTGCCAGCAGCCCGGACAGATCTACAGATACGCAGTATTTT. Protein product: CASSPDRSTDTQYF.

As DNA, the CDR3 is TGTGCCAGCAGTGAAGCTAGAGGGGGCGTGGGAAACACCATATATTTT. Protein sequence: CASSEARGGVGNTIYF. This chain links TRBV6-1 with TRBJ1-3; 7 nucleotides line up with TRBD1. The CDR3 covers 16 residues. In germline, CDR1 is MNHNS, CDR2 SASEGT. Trimming removed 0 bases from V and 4 bases from J; junction bases left unmatched: 6.

The chain recombines TRBV6-1 with TRBJ2-7, with D uncertain. CDR3 length: 12 residues. CDR1 and CDR2 from the germline V gene are MNHNS and SASEGT. V gave up 4 bases and J gave up 4 bases, with 8 bases separating them. The CDR3 spells CASSVRIYEQYF. The CDR3 DNA is TGTGCCAGCAGTGTACGGATATACGAGCAGTACTTC.

This clone showed up just once. The V gene is TRBV5-1, the J gene TRBJ2-7, with D tentatively TRBD1 or TRBD2 (5 bases each). This CDR3 contains 12 residues. V lost 5 bases and J lost 6, with 12 bases in between. CDR1 and CDR2 from the germline V gene are SGHRS and YFSETQ. CDR3 region: CASSSRGIEQYF. The CDR3 DNA follows: TGCGCCAGCAGTTCGAGGGGCATCGAGCAGTACTTC.

This clone was observed once. This chain connects TRBV19 to TRBJ1-5, with a possible D match to TRBD1 (6 bases). The CDR3 covers 15 residues. With 3 bases removed from V and 1 base from J, the gap between germline ends came to 10 bases. Germline V gives CDR1 LNHDA, CDR2 SQIVND (reference sequence). The CDR3 region has the DNA TGTGCCAGTAGTATCCCAGGGGCCAGCAATCAGCCCCAGCATTTT. Translation gives CASSIPGASNQPQHF.

The chain recombines TRBV7-2 with TRBJ2-3; weak D call: TRBD2 (5 bases). Germline loops: CDR1 SGHTA, CDR2 FQGNSA. V was pared by 1 base and J by 1 base, with 9 bases between. This CDR3 is built from 15 residues. The CDR3 nucleotides read TGTGCCAGCAGCTTAGAGATAGCGCGCACAGATACGCAGTATTTT. Its translation: CASSLEIARTDTQYF. Complete variable domain (other parts from reference TRBV7-2 and TRBJ2-3): GAGVSQSPSNKVTEKGKDVELRCDPISGHTALYWYRQSLGQGLEFLIYFQGNSAPDKSGLPSDRFSAERTGGSVSTLTIQRTQQEDSAVYLCASSLEIARTDTQYFGPGTRLTVL.

In this sample, this clone turned up once. The chain carries TRBV5-1 and TRBJ1-4; 11 bases match TRBD1. There are 15 residues in the CDR3. CDR1 and CDR2 from the germline V gene are SGHRS and YFSETQ. The V gene end was trimmed by 4 bases and the J gene end by 7 bases; junction bases not matched to a gene: 6. The CDR3 region is CASSAEDRGPEKLFF. In DNA, the CDR3 is TGCGCCAGCAGCGCCGAGGACAGGGGGCCTGAAAAACTGTTTTTT.

V gene TRBV4-1 combines with J gene TRBJ1-2; no firm D call. The CDR3 consists of 16 residues. Trimming pared 3 bases from V and 4 bases from J, leaving 18 bases between. CDR1 is MGHRA, CDR2 YSYEKL, per germline. The CDR3 is CASSQPKNRKTYGYTF. The CDR3 DNA reads TGCGCCAGCAGCCAGCCCAAGAACCGAAAGACCTATGGCTACACCTTC.

This chain joins TRBV5-1 and TRBJ1-6; TRBD1 matches at 7 bases. The germline CDR1 and CDR2 sequences are SGHRS and YFSETQ. The V gene end was trimmed by 2 bases and the J gene end by 5 bases; junction bases not matched to a gene: 7. The CDR3 contains 16 residues. CDR3 in amino acids: CASSLSGTADNSPLHF. Here the CDR3 DNA reads TGCGCCAGCAGCTTATCCGGGACAGCGGATAATTCACCCCTCCACTTT. The variable domain in full, with the rest retrieved from reference TRBV5-1 and TRBJ1-6, is KAGVTQTPRYLIKTRGQQVTLSCSPISGHRSVSWYQQTPGQGLQFLFEYFSETQRNKGNFPGRFSGRQFSNSRSEMNVSTLELGDSALYLCASSLSGTADNSPLHFGNGTRLTVT.

Only a few counts were recorded for this clone. The chain couples TRBV7-3 to TRBJ1-1; 7 nucleotides line up with TRBD1. Germline CDR1 SGHTA, CDR2 FQGTGA. The CDR3 totals 14 residues. V lost 5 bases to trimming and J lost 5 bases; unmatched junction nucleotides: 8. The CDR3 DNA reads TGTGCCAGCAGCCAAGACAGGGCGAGGACTGAAGCTTTCTTT. Translating gives CASSQDRARTEAFF.

This chain uses TRBV28 with TRBJ2-4, with D unclear. V was clipped by 9 bases and J by 0 bases, with 9 bases between them. The CDR3 is 13 amino acids. Germline lookup yields CDR1 MDHEN and CDR2 SYDVKM. CDR3 nucleotide sequence: TGTGCCAGTAGACAACTAGCCAAAAACATTCAGTACTTC. It translates to CASRQLAKNIQYF.

The chain has TRBV7-2 and TRBJ2-7; no clear D. Germline CDR1 reads SGHTA; CDR2 reads FQGNSA. V gave up 1 base and J gave up 5 bases, with 9 bases separating them. This CDR3 has 13 amino acids. CDR3 nucleotide sequence: TGTGCCAGCAGCTTAGGACCGTCAAACGAGCAGTACTTC. Translating it yields CASSLGPSNEQYF.

The genes are TRBV18 and TRBJ2-4; unclear D gene. CDR3 length equals 12 residues. Per germline, CDR1 KGHSH and CDR2 LQKENI. Trimming took 8 bases from V and 3 from J, leaving 8 bases between them. The CDR3 sequence is CASGTLKNIQYF. The DNA for the CDR3 is TGTGCCAGCGGAACCCTCAAAAACATTCAGTACTTC.

The CDR3 DNA sequence: TGTGCCAGCAGCAAAGGGAACGGGGGGAGCTCCTACGAGCAGTACTTC. This translates into CASSKGNGGSSYEQYF. The rearrangement links TRBV21-1 to TRBJ2-7; TRBD2 is taken as the D call from the table, unchecked against the DNA. TRBV21-1 is deemed a pseudogene. The CDR3 extends over 16 amino acids.

The CDR3: CASSLVSLNTEAFF. CDR3 sequence (DNA): TGCGCCAGCAGCTTGGTTTCCCTGAACACTGAAGCTTTCTTT. The chain has TRBV5-1 and TRBJ1-1; D unresolved. The CDR3 is 14 amino acids. Trimming left V 0 bases short and J 0 bases short, with 6 bases between. CDR1 is SGHRS, CDR2 YFSETQ, per germline.